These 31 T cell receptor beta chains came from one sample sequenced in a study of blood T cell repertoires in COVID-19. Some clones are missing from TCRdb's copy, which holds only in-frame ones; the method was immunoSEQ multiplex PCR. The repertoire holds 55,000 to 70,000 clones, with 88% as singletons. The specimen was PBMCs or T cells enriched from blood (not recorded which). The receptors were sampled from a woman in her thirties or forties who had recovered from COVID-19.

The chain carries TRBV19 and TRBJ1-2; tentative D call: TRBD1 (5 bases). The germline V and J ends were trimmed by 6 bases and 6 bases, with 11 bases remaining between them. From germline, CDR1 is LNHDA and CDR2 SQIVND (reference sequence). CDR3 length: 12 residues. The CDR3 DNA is TGTGCCAGTAGCCTCCAGGGTAATGGCTACACCTTC. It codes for CASSLQGNGYTF.

The CDR3 loop is CASSSEDRGNNEKLFF. The DNA for the CDR3 is TGTGCCAGCAGCTCAGAGGACAGGGGAAATAATGAAAAACTGTTTTTT. The V and J genes are TRBV11-2 and TRBJ1-4; TRBD1 aligns across 9 bases. CDR1 and CDR2 from the germline V gene are SGHAT and FQNNGV. V lost 4 bases and J lost 4; bases outside the gene matches: 7. This CDR3 contains 16 residues. Using reference TRBV11-2 and TRBJ1-4 for the parts outside the CDR3, the full variable domain is EAGVAQSPRYKIIEKRQSVAFWCNPISGHATLYWYQQILGQGPKLLIQFQNNGVVDDSQLPKDRFSAERLKGVDSTLKIQPAKLEDSAVYLCASSSEDRGNNEKLFFGSGTQLSVL.

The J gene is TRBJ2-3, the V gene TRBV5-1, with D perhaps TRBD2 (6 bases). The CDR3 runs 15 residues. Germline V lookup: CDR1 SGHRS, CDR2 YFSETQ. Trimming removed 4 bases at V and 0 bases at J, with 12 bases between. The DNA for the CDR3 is TGCGCCAGCAGCCCGGGGGATCCTAGCACAGATACGCAGTATTTT. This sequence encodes CASSPGDPSTDTQYF.

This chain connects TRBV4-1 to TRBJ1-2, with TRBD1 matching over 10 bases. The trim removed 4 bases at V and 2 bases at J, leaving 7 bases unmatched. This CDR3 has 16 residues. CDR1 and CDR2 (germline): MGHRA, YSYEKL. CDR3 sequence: CASSPVTGGANYGYTF. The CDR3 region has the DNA TGCGCCAGCAGCCCAGTGACAGGGGGCGCGAACTATGGCTACACCTTC.

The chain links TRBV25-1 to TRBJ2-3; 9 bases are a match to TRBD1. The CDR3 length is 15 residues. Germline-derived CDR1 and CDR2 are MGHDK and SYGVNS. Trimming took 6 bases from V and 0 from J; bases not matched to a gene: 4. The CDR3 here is CASRRTGASTDTQYF. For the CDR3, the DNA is TGTGCCAGCAGGAGGACAGGGGCTAGCACAGATACGCAGTATTTT.

The CDR3 DNA reads TGTGCCAGTAGTTCCTGGCCCCTGGGGGACAGGATAGCCAAAAACATTCAGTACTTC. It encodes CASSSWPLGDRIAKNIQYF. This chain uses TRBV19 with TRBJ2-4, with 8 bases fitting TRBD1. Trimming took 5 bases from V and 0 from J; bases not matched to a gene: 15. Germline V CDR1 and CDR2: LNHDA, SQIVND (reference sequence). This CDR3 is 19 amino acids long.

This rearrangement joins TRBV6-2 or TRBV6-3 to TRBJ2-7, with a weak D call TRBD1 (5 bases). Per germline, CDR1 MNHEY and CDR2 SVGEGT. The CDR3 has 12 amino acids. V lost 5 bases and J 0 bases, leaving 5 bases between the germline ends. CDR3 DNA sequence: TGTGCCAGCAGTGGGGCCTCCTACGAGCAGTACTTC. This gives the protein CASSGASYEQYF.

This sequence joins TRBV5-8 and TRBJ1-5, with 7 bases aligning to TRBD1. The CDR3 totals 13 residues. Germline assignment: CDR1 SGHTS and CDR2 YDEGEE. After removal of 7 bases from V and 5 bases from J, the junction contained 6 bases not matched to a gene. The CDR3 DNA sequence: TGTGCCAGCCCTCGCCAGGGGGATCAGCCCCAGCATTTT. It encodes CASPRQGDQPQHF.

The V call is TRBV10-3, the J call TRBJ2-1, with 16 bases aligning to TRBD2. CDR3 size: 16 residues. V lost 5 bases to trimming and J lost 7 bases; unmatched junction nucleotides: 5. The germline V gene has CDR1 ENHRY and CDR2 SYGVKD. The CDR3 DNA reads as TGTGCCATCAGTCCGGGACTAGCGGGGGGGGAGAATGAGCAGTTCTTC. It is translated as CAISPGLAGGENEQFF.

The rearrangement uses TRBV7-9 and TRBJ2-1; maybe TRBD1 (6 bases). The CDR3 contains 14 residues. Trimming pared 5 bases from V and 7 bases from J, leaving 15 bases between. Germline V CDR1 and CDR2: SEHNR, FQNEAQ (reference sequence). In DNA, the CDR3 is TGTGCCAGCAGCCCGGCCTGGGGGCGAAATGAGCAGTTCTTC. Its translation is CASSPAWGRNEQFF.

The CDR3 sequence is CASSQIAGQGGGYTF. For the CDR3, the DNA is TGTGCCAGCAGTCAGATAGCCGGACAGGGAGGGGGCTACACCTTC. The chain links TRBV6-5 to TRBJ1-2, with 8 bases matching TRBD1. Germline V gene lookup returns CDR1 MNHEY and CDR2 SVGAGI. Germline trimming cut 5 bases from V and 8 bases from J; bases unmatched to any gene: 13. The CDR3 extends over 15 amino acids.

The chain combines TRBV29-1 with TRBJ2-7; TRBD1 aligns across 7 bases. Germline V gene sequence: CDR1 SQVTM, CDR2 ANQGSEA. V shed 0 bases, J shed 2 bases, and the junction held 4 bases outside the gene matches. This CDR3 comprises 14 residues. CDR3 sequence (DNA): TGCAGCGTTGAAGATCGTGGACAGGCCTACGAGCAGTACTTC. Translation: CSVEDRGQAYEQYF.

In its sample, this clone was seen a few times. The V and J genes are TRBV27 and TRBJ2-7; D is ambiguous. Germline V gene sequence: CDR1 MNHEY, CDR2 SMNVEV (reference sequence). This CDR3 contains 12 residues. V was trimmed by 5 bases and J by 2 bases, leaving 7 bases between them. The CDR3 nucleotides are TGTGCCAGCAGTCCCGACACCTACGAGCAGTACTTC. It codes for CASSPDTYEQYF.

CDR3 residues: CASSSTTMNTEAFF. CDR3 sequence (DNA): TGTGCCAGCAGCTCAACGACTATGAACACTGAAGCTTTCTTT. The chain uses TRBV7-9 and TRBJ1-1, with no clear D. In germline, CDR1 is SEHNR, CDR2 FQNEAQ (reference sequence). The V gene lost 4 bases and the J gene lost 0 bases, with 9 bases spanning the gap. This CDR3 has 14 amino acids.

The CDR3 DNA is TGCGCCAGCAGCGCCGAAGCAGGGGATGGGGAAAAACTGTTTTTT. Its translation is CASSAEAGDGEKLFF. The chain carries TRBV5-1 and TRBJ1-4; tentatively, D is TRBD1 (6 bases). Trimming took off 4 bases at V and 8 bases at J, with 18 bases between the two ends. Looked up from germline, CDR1 is SGHRS and CDR2 is YFSETQ. The CDR3 is 15 residues long. The full variable domain, with the rest looked up from reference TRBV5-1 and TRBJ1-4, is KAGVTQTPRYLIKTRGQQVTLSCSPISGHRSVSWYQQTPGQGLQFLFEYFSETQRNKGNFPGRFSGRQFSNSRSEMNVSTLELGDSALYLCASSAEAGDGEKLFFGSGTQLSVL.

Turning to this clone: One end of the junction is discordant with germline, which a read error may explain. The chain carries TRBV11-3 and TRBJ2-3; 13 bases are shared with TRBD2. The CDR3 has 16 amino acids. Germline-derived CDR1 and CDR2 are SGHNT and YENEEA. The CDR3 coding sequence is TGTGCCAGCACCTTATTCACTAGCGGGGGGGCGGATACGCAGTATTTT. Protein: CASTLFTSGGADTQYF.

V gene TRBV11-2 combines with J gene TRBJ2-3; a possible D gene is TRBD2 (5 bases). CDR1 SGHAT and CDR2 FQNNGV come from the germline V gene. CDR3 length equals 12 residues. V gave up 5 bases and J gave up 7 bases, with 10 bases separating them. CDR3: CASSPPGYTQYF. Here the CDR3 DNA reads TGTGCCAGCAGCCCCCCGGGGTATACGCAGTATTTT.

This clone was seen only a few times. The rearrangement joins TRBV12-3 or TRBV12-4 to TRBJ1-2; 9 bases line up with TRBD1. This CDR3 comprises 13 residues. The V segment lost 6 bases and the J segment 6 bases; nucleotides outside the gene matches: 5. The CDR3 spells CASRWTGANGYTF. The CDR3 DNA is TGTGCCAGCAGGTGGACAGGGGCGAATGGCTACACCTTC.

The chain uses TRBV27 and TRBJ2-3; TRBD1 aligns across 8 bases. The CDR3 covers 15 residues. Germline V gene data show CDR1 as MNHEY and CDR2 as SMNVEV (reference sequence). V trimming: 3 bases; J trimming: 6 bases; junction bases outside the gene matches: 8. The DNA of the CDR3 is TGTGCCAGCAGTTTCGTGGACAGGGAAAAGGATACGCAGTATTTT. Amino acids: CASSFVDREKDTQYF.

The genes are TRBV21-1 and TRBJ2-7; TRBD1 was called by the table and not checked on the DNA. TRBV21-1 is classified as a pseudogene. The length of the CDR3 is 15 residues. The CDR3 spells CASSKAAGKVNEQYF. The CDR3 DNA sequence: TGTGCCAGCAGCAAAGCGGCAGGGAAAGTGAACGAGCAGTACTTC.

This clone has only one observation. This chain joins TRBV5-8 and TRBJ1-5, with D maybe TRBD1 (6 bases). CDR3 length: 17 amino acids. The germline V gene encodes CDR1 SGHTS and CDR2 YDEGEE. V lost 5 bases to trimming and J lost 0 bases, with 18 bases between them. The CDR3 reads CASRPILGRGSNQPQHF. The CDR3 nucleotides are TGTGCCAGCAGGCCGATACTGGGCAGGGGTAGCAATCAGCCCCAGCATTTT.

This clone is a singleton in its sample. For the CDR3, the DNA is TGTGCTAGTGGTTCGTCCCGGGGTGGCCCTGAAGCTTTCTTT. It yields the protein CASGSSRGGPEAFF. The chain joins TRBV12-5 to TRBJ1-1; the D is unclear. Deletions cut 4 bases from V and 6 bases from J, with 15 bases between. This CDR3 comprises 14 residues. Germline CDR1 reads LGHNT; CDR2 reads FRNRAP.

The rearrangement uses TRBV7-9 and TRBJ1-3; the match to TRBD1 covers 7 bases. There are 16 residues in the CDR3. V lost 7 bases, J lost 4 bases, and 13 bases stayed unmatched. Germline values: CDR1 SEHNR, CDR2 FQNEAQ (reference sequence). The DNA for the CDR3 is TGTGCCAGCACCTCTCCCTTGGGGACAGCAGGAAACACCATATATTTT. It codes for CASTSPLGTAGNTIYF.

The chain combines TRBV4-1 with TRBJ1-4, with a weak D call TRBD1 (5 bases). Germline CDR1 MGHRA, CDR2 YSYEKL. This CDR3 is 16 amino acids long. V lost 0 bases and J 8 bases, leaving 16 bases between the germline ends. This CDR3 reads CASSQDPPGIGEKLFF. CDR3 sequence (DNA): TGCGCCAGCAGCCAAGATCCCCCAGGGATCGGCGAAAAACTGTTTTTT.

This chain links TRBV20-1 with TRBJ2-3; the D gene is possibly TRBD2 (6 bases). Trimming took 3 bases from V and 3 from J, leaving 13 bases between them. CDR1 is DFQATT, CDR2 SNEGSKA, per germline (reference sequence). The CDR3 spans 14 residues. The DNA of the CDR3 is TGCAGTGCTAGTGGCGGGGTTGGGACAGATACGCAGTATTTT. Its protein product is CSASGGVGTDTQYF.

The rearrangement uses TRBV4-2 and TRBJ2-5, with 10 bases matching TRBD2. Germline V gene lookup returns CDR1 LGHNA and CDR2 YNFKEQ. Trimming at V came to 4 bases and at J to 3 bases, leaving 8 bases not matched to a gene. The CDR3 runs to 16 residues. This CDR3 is CASSLSSGGSEETQYF. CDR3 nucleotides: TGTGCCAGCAGCCTTTCTAGCGGGGGTTCGGAAGAGACCCAGTACTTC.

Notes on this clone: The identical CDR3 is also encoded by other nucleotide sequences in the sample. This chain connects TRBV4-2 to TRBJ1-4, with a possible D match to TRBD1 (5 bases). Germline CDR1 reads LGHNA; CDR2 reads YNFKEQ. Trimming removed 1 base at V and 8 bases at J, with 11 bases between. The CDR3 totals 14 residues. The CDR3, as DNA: TGTGCCAGCAGCCAAGGGGGGGTTGGAGAAAAACTGTTTTTT. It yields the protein CASSQGGVGEKLFF.

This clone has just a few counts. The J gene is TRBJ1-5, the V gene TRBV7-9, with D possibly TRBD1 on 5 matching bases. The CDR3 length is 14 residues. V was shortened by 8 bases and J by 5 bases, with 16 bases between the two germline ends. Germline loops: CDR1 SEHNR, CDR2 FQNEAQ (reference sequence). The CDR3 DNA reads TGTGCCAGCGGCCCTGGGGGAGGGGATCAGCCCCAGCATTTT. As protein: CASGPGGGDQPQHF.

CDR3 region: CASSRAGGTYEQYF. The CDR3, as DNA: TGTGCCAGCAGTCGGGCGGGGGGAACCTACGAGCAGTACTTC. The chain recombines TRBV27 with TRBJ2-7; 8 positions match TRBD2. The germline V gene encodes CDR1 MNHEY and CDR2 SMNVEV (reference sequence). V lost 5 bases, J lost 2 bases, and 5 bases stayed unmatched. This CDR3 region has 14 residues.

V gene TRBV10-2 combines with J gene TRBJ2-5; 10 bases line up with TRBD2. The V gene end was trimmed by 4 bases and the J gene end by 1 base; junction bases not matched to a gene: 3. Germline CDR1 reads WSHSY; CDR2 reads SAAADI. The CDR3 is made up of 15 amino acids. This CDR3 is CASSGLAGAQETQYF. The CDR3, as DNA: TGCGCCAGCAGTGGACTAGCGGGCGCCCAAGAGACCCAGTACTTC.

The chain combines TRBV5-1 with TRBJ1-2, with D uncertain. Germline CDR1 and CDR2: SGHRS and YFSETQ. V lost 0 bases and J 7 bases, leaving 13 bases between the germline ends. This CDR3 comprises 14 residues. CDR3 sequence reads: CASSLDWSVGGYTF. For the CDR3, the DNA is TGCGCCAGCAGCTTGGACTGGAGTGTAGGTGGCTACACCTTC.